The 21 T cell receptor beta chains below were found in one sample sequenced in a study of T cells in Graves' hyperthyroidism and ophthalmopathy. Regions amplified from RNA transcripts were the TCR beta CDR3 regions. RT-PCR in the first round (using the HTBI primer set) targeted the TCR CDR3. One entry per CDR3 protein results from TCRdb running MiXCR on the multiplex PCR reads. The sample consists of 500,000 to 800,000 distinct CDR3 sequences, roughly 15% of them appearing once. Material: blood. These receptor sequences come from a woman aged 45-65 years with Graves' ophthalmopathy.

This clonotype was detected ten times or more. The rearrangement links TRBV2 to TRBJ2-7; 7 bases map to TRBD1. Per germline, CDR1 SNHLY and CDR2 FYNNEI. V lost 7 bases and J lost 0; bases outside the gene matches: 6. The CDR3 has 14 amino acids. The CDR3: CASTRDRTSYEQYF. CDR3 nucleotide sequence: TGTGCCAGCACTAGGGACAGAACCTCCTACGAGCAGTACTTC.

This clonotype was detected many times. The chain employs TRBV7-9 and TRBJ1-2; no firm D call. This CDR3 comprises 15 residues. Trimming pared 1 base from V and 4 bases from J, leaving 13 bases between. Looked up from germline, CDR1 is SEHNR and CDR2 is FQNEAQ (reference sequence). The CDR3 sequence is CASSLVRPGLYGYTF. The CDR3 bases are TGTGCCAGCAGCTTAGTTCGTCCAGGTCTCTATGGCTACACCTTC.

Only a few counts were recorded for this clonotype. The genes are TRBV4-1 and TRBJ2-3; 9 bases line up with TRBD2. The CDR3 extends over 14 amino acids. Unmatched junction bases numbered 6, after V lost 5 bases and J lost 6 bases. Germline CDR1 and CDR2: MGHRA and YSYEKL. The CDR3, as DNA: TGCGCCAGCAGCGGGACTAGCAGGGGGGATACGCAGTATTTT. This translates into CASSGTSRGDTQYF.

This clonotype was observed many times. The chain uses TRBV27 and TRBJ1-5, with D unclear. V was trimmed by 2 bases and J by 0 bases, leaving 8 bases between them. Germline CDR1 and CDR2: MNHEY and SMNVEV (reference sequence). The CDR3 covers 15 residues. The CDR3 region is CASSLGVNSNQPQHF. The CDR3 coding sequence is TGTGCCAGCAGTTTAGGGGTCAATAGCAATCAGCCCCAGCATTTT.

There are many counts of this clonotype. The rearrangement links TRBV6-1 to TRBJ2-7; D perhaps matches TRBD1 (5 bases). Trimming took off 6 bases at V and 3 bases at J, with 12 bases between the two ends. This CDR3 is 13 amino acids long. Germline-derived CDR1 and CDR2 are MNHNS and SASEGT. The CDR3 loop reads CASRSTGYYEQYF. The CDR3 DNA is TGTGCCAGCAGGAGCACAGGATACTACGAGCAGTACTTC.

The CDR3 spells CASSYSLKAGGPKDTQYF. The CDR3 DNA reads TGTGCCAGCAGTTACTCGTTGAAAGCGGGAGGGCCAAAAGATACGCAGTATTTT. The chain employs TRBV6-6 and TRBJ2-3; 10 bases map to TRBD2. CDR3 length: 18 amino acids. J gave up 5 bases and V 0 bases, and 11 bases lay outside the gene matches. Germline V CDR1 and CDR2: MNHNY, SVGAGI (reference sequence).

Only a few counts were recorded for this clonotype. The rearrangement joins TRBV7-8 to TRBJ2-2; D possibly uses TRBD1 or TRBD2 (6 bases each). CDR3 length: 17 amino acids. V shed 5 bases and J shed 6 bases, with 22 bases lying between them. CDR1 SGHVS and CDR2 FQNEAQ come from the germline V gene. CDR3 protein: CASSPLETGGWAGELFF. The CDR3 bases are TGTGCCAGCAGCCCCCTAGAGACAGGAGGGTGGGCCGGGGAGCTGTTTTTT. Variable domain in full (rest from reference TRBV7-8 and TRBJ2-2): GAGVSQSPRYKVAKRGQDVALRCDPISGHVSLFWYQQALGQGPEFLTYFQNEAQLDKSGLPSDRFFAERPEGSVSTLKIQRTQQEDSAVYLCASSPLETGGWAGELFFGEGSRLTVL.

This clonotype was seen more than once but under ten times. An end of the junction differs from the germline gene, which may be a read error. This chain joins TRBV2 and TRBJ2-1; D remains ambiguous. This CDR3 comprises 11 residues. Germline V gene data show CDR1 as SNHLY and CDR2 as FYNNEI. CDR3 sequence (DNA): TGTGTCAGCAGCCCGTACAATGAGCAGTTCTTC. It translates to CVSSPYNEQFF.

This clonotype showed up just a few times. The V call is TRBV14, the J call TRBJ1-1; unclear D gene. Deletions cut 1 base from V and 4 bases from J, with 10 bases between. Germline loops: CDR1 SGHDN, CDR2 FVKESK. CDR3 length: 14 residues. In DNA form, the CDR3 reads TGTGCCAGCAGCCAAGTCGGGGTCGGCACTGAAGCTTTCTTT. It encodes CASSQVGVGTEAFF.

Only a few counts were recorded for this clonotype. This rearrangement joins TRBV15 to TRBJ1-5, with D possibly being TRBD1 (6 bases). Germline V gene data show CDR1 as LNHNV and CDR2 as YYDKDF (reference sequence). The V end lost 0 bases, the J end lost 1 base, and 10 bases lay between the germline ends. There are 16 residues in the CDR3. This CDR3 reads CATSRDRGRSNQPQHF. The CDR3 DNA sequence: TGTGCCACCAGCAGAGACAGGGGACGGAGCAATCAGCCCCAGCATTTT.

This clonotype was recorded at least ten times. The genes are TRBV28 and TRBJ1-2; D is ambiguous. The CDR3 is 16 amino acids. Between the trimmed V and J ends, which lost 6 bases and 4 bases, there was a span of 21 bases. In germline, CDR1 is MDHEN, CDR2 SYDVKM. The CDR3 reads CASSLASYPAGYGYTF. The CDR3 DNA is TGTGCCAGCAGCTTAGCGTCGTACCCCGCCGGCTATGGCTACACCTTC.

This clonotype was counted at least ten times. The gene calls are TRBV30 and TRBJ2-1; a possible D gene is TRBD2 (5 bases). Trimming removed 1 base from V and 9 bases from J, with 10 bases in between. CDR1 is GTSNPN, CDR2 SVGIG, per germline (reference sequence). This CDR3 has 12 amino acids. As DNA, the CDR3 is TGTGCCTGGAGTGGGAGGCAGTCTGAGCAGTTCTTC. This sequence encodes CAWSGRQSEQFF.

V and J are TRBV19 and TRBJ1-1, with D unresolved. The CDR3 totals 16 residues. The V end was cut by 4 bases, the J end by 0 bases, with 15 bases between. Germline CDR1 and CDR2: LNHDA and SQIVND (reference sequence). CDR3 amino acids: CASSTTPQGMNTEAFF. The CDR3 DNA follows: TGTGCCAGTAGTACCACTCCACAAGGAATGAACACTGAAGCTTTCTTT.

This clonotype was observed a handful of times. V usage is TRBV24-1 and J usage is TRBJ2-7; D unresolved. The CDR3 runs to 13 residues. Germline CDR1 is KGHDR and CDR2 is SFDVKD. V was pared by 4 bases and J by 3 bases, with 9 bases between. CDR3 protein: CATSDKTVYEQYF. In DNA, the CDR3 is TGTGCCACCAGTGACAAGACTGTCTACGAGCAGTACTTC.

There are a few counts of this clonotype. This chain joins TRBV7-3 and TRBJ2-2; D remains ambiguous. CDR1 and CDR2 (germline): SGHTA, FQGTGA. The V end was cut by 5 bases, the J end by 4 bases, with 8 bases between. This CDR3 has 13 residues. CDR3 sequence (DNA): TGTGCCAGCAGCGCGAGAGCCACCGGGGAGCTGTTTTTT. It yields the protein CASSARATGELFF.

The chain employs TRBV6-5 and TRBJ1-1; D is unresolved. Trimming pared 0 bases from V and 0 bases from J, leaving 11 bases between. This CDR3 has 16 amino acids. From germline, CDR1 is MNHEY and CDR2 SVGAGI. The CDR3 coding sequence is TGTGCCAGCAGTTACTCGATGGGGTACATGAACACTGAAGCTTTCTTT. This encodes CASSYSMGYMNTEAFF.

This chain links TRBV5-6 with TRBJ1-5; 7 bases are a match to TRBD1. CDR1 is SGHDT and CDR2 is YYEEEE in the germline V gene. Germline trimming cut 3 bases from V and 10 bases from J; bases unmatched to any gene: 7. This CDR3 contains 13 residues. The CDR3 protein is CASSSGTADPQHF. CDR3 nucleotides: TGTGCCAGCAGCTCCGGGACAGCCGATCCCCAGCATTTT.

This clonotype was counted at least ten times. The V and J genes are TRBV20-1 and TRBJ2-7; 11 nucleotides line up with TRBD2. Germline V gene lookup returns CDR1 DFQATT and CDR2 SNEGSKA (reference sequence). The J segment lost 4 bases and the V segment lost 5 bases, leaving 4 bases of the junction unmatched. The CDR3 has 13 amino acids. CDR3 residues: CSASSGRSYEQYF. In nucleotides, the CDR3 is TGCAGTGCTTCTAGCGGGAGGTCTTACGAGCAGTACTTC.

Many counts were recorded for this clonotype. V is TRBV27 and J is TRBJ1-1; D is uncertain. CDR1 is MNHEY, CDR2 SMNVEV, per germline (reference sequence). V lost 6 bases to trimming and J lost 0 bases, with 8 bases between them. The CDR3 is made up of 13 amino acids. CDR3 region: CASRLNLNTEAFF. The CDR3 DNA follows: TGTGCCAGCAGGCTGAACTTGAACACTGAAGCTTTCTTT.

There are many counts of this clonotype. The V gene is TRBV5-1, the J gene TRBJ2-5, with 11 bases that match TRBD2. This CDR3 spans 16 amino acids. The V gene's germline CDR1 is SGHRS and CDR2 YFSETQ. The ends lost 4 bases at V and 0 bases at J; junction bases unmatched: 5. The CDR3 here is CASSEGLADNQETQYF. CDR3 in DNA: TGCGCCAGCAGCGAGGGACTAGCGGATAACCAAGAGACCCAGTACTTC.

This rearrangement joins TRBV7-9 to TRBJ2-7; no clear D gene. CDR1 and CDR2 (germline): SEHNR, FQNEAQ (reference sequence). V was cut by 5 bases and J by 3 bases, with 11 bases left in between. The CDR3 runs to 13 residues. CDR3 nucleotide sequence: TGTGCCAGCAGCCAACCCCCGGGCTACGAGCAGTACTTC. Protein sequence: CASSQPPGYEQYF.